This T cell receptor (beta chain) was retrieved from a study of blood T cell repertoires in COVID-19. Study context: COVID-19 samples from acute and convalescent phases originated in the United States, Italy and Spain. The cDNA or gDNA used as material had been derived from T cells, B-cell-depleted T cells, or PBMCs.

CDR1 is LGHDT and CDR2 is YNNKEL in the germline V gene (reference sequence). CDR3 length: 15 amino acids. Trimming left V 6 bases short and J 0 bases short, with 14 bases between. Original data processing: Researchers report that nucleated cell counts were estimated from reference gene primer amplification. The method was immunoSEQ multiplex PCR; TCRdb's version includes in-frame clones alone and lacks a portion of them. The D gene and trimming were derived from the DNA, and the V and J assignments and clone size from that table. The sample consists of 110,000 or so clones, 65% to 80% of them appearing once.

Sequencing used peripheral blood. The chain carries TRBV3-1 (or the pseudogene TRBV3-2) and TRBJ1-1; TRBD1 is a possible D gene (5 bases). The sequence was collected from a woman aged 40 to 49 with acute or convalescent COVID-19. The CDR3 DNA follows: TGTGCCAGCAGGGACCGGGGGGTCATGAACACTGAAGCTTTCTTT. It codes for CASRDRGVMNTEAFF.